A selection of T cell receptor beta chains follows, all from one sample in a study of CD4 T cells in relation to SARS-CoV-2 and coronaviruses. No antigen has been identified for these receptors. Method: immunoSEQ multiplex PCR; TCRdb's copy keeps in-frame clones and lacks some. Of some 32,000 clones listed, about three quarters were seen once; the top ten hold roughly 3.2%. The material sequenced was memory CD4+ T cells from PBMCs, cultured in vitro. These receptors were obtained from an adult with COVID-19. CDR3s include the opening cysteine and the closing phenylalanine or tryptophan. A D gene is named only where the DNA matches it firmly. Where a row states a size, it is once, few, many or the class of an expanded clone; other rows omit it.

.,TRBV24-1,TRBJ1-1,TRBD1,CATSDPGQGHGEAFF,TGTGCCACCAGTGATCCGGGACAGGGGCATGGTGAAGCTTTCTTT
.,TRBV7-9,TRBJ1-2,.,CASSLSQGPTNYGYTF,TGTGCCAGCAGCTTATCCCAGGGGCCCACTAACTATGGCTACACCTTC
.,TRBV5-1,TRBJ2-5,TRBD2,CASSRLAGGQETQYF,TGCGCCAGCAGCCGACTAGCGGGAGGCCAAGAGACCCAGTACTTC
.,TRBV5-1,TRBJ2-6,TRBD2,CASSLGTSGRVPGANVLTF,TGCGCCAGCAGCCTGGGGACTAGCGGGAGGGTCCCTGGGGCCAACGTCCTGACTTTC
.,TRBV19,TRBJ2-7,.,CASSSRSEQYF,TGTGCCAGTAGTTCCCGGAGCGAGCAGTACTTC
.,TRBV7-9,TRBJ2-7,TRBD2,CASSLAGGPKEQYF,TGTGCCAGCAGCTTAGCGGGAGGGCCTAAGGAGCAGTACTTC
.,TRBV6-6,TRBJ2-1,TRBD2,CASSYLAGGTSEQFF,TGTGCCAGCAGTTATTTGGCGGGAGGGACAAGTGAGCAGTTCTTC
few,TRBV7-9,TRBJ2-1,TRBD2,CASSPRSVAGSNEQFF,TGTGCCAGCAGCCCACGGTCGGTAGCGGGGAGCAATGAGCAGTTCTTC
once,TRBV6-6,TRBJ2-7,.,CASSPTGSTYEQYF,TGTGCCAGCAGTCCTACAGGGAGTACCTACGAGCAGTACTTC
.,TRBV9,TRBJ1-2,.,CASSSTPSGGYTF,TGTGCCAGCAGCTCGACACCCTCGGGTGGCTACACCTTC
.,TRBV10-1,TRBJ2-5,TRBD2,CASSGLAGEGETQYF,TGCGCCAGCAGTGGACTAGCGGGAGAGGGTGAGACCCAGTACTTC
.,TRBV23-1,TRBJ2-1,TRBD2,CASSQPSGSSYNEQFF,TGCGCCAGCAGTCAGCCTAGCGGGAGCTCCTACAATGAGCAGTTCTTC
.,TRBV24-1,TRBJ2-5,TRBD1,CATSDRYDRDESETQYF,TGTGCCACCAGTGATAGGTACGACAGGGATGAATCAGAGACCCAGTACTTC
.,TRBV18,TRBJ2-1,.,CASSPRAGINNEQFF,TGTGCCAGCTCACCACGGGCAGGAATAAACAATGAGCAGTTCTTC
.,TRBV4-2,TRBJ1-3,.,CASSLTSGNTIYF,TGTGCCAGCAGCCTAACCTCTGGAAACACCATATATTTT
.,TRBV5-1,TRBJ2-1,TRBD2,CASSFPSGIMDNEQFF,TGCGCCAGCAGCTTTCCTAGCGGGATCATGGACAATGAGCAGTTCTTC
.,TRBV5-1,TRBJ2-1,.,CASSREPYNEQFF,TGCGCCTCCTCCAGGGAGCCCTACAATGAGCAGTTCTTC
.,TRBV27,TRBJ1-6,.,CASGWRDSPLHF,TGTGCCAGCGGCTGGAGGGATTCACCCCTCCACTTT
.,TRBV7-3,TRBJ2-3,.,CASSLTSGSTDTQYF,TGTGCCAGCAGCTTAACTAGCGGAAGCACAGATACGCAGTATTTT
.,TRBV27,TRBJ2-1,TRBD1,CASSSWTGGNNEQFF,TGTGCCAGCAGTTCATGGACAGGGGGGAACAATGAGCAGTTCTTC
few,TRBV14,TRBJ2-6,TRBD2,CASSPLAGPGANVLTF,TGTGCCAGCAGCCCACTAGCGGGACCTGGGGCCAACGTCCTGACTTTC
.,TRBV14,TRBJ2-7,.,CASSVYSYEQYF,TGTGCCAGCAGCGTCTACTCCTACGAGCAGTACTTC
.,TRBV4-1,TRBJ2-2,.,CASSPLGLHVDAGELFF,TGCGCCAGCAGCCCTCTCGGACTGCATGTTGATGCCGGGGAGCTGTTTTTT
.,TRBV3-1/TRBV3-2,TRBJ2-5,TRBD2,CASSKTGLGGETQYF,TGTGCCAGCAGCAAGACGGGACTAGGAGGAGAGACCCAGTACTTC
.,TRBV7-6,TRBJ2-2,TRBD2,CASSLRGPSGRHTGELFF,TGTGCCAGCAGCTTAAGAGGTCCTAGCGGGAGGCACACCGGGGAGCTGTTTTTT
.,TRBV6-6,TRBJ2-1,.,CASSYETSPFGNEQFF,TGTGCCAGCAGTTACGAGACATCTCCCTTTGGGAATGAGCAGTTCTTC
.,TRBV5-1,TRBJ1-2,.,CASSPGSSARNYGYTF,TGCGCCAGCAGCCCTGGGTCCAGCGCTAGGAATTATGGCTACACCTTC
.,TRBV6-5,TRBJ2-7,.,CASSYSMDGYEQYF,TGTGCCAGCAGTTACTCGATGGACGGCTACGAGCAGTACTTC